The clone carrying this T cell receptor beta chain was detected many times. This sample stems from a study of T-cell reconstitution after alpha-beta-depleted transplantation in children. The TCRbeta library was prepared with unique molecular identifiers. MiXCR was run by TCRdb on the PCR reads, yielding one entry per CDR3 protein. The repertoire consists of 55,000 to 90,000 distinct CDR3 sequences, with roughly 4.9% occurring once and the leading ten covering approximately 17%. This CDR3 contains 14 residues. V lost 6 bases and J 4 bases, leaving 13 bases between the germline ends. The germline CDR1 and CDR2 sequences are MNHEY and SVGAGI.

The rearrangement uses TRBV6-5 and TRBJ1-5; D perhaps matches TRBD1 (5 bases). Sequencing was performed on PBMCs, mostly from graft donor cells, taken 180 days after TCRalphabeta/CD19-depleted stem cell transplant. This clonotype was sampled from a boy under three years old who had a stem cell transplant for acute myeloid leukemia, so the T cells may come from the graft donor. The CDR3 loop reads CASRAPGLNQPQHF. Written as DNA, the CDR3 is TGTGCCAGCAGAGCCCCAGGGTTGAATCAGCCCCAGCATTTT.